These T cell receptor beta chains were read from a single sample in a study of T cell repertoires in cytomegalovirus infection. TCRdb re-called the reads with MiXCR, one entry per CDR3 protein. The sample has 100,000 or so distinct CDR3 sequences; 25% to 30% are singletons. Their recognized antigens are unknown. The input for sequencing was CD8+ T cells from cultured PBMCs, taken from culture after CMV antigen stimulation. The receptors originated from a human donor in good health (CMV status not recorded). Some clones in this sample may be carry-over from other donors' samples. CDR3s include the opening cysteine and the closing phenylalanine or tryptophan. D genes are given only for firm matches. Size tells how often a clone was seen (once, few, many) or the class of an expanded clone, and some rows leave it out.

d_call: TRBD1
v_call: TRBV4-1
j_call: TRBJ1-1
clone_size: few
cdr3_nt: TGCGCCAGCAGTTTCGGACAGGGGGCCTCTGAAGCTTTCTTT
cdr3_aa: CASSFGQGASEAFF

d_call: TRBD1
v_call: TRBV7-2
j_call: TRBJ1-1
clone_size: many
cdr3_nt: TGTGCCAGCAGCCCTCTGACAGGGCTTATGAACACTGAAGCTTTCTTT
cdr3_aa: CASSPLTGLMNTEAFF

d_call: NA
v_call: TRBV2
j_call: TRBJ1-1
clone_size: few
cdr3_nt: TGTGCCAGCGGTGGAAACTTAGGGATGAACACTGAAGCTTTCTTT
cdr3_aa: CASGGNLGMNTEAFF

d_call: NA
v_call: TRBV6-8
j_call: TRBJ2-2
clone_size: NA
cdr3_nt: TGTGCCAGCAGTTCTGGGTACCGGGAGCTGTTTTTT
cdr3_aa: CASSSGYRELFF

d_call: NA
v_call: TRBV5-6
j_call: TRBJ1-1
clone_size: few
cdr3_nt: TGTGCCAGCAGGATTCGGGGGTATGGCACTGAAGCTTTCTTT
cdr3_aa: CASRIRGYGTEAFF

d_call: NA
v_call: TRBV2
j_call: TRBJ2-1
clone_size: many
cdr3_nt: TGTGCCAGCACCGCCCAAGGGGGGACTGAGCAGTTCTTC
cdr3_aa: CASTAQGGTEQFF

d_call: NA
v_call: TRBV7-9
j_call: TRBJ1-3
clone_size: many
cdr3_nt: TGTGCCAGCAGCTTAGGGTACGGGGAAGACACCATATATTTT
cdr3_aa: CASSLGYGEDTIYF

d_call: NA
v_call: TRBV4-1
j_call: TRBJ1-4
clone_size: few
cdr3_nt: TGCGCCAGCAGCCAACTATTCAGAGAAAAACTGTTTTTT
cdr3_aa: CASSQLFREKLFF

d_call: NA
v_call: TRBV2
j_call: TRBJ2-2
clone_size: NA
cdr3_nt: TGTGCCATAGGGGCAGGGGTCACCGGGGAGCTGTTTTTT
cdr3_aa: CAIGAGVTGELFF

d_call: NA
v_call: TRBV19
j_call: TRBJ1-5
clone_size: few
cdr3_nt: TGTGCCAGTACCCCTTTTCAGGGAGGCAATCAGCCCCAGCATTTT
cdr3_aa: CASTPFQGGNQPQHF

d_call: NA
v_call: TRBV20-1
j_call: TRBJ2-7
clone_size: many
cdr3_nt: TGCAGTGCTAGACCATGGACAGATTACGAGCAGTACTTC
cdr3_aa: CSARPWTDYEQYF

d_call: NA
v_call: TRBV12-3/TRBV12-4
j_call: TRBJ1-1
clone_size: NA
cdr3_nt: TGTGCCAGCAGTCCTTGGGGGCATGCTGAAGCTTTCTTT
cdr3_aa: CASSPWGHAEAFF

d_call: TRBD2
v_call: TRBV7-6
j_call: TRBJ2-7
clone_size: NA
cdr3_nt: TGTGCCAGCAGCTCCCCTGGGACTAGCGGGGGGACAGCCTACGAGCAGTACTTC
cdr3_aa: CASSSPGTSGGTAYEQYF

d_call: TRBD2
v_call: TRBV28
j_call: TRBJ2-1
clone_size: few
cdr3_nt: TGTGCCAGCAGTCCGTCCCGAGCGGGGGGCCACGATGAGCAGTTCTTC
cdr3_aa: CASSPSRAGGHDEQFF

d_call: NA
v_call: TRBV12-3/TRBV12-4
j_call: TRBJ1-2
clone_size: few
cdr3_nt: TGTGCCAGCAGTGGGGACGGCGAGGGGTATGGCTACACCTTC
cdr3_aa: CASSGDGEGYGYTF

d_call: TRBD1
v_call: TRBV7-2
j_call: TRBJ1-3
clone_size: NA
cdr3_nt: TGTGCCAGCAGCTTAATCCCAGGGGGGACATCTGGAAACACCATATATTTT
cdr3_aa: CASSLIPGGTSGNTIYF